Listed below are T cell receptor beta chains from one sample, sequenced in a study of blood T cells in healthy people across ages. TCRdb fed the 5' RACE reads into MiXCR, producing one record per CDR3 protein. The repertoire has about 580,000 distinct CDR3 sequences, under 55% of them found once; the top ten carry around 23%. Sequencing was carried out using blood. These receptors came from a man at least 80 years old in good health. CDR3s include the opening cysteine and the closing phenylalanine or tryptophan. D genes are given only for firm matches. Some rows mark clone size as missing; the rest say once, few, many or name a class of expanded clone.

. | TRBJ2-7 | TRBV7-6 | TRBD2 | CASSLGSGVYEQYF | TGTGCCAGCAGCTTAGGTAGCGGGGTATACGAGCAGTACTTC
few | TRBJ2-6 | TRBV5-5 | . | CASRGGISGANVLTF | TGTGCCAGCAGGGGGGGCATCTCTGGGGCCAACGTCCTGACTTTC
. | TRBJ2-5 | TRBV7-3 | . | CASSTQGGRGETQYF | TGTGCCAGCAGCACTCAAGGGGGTCGAGGAGAGACCCAGTACTTC
. | TRBJ2-7 | TRBV4-3 | . | CASSQIHGNLYEQYF | TGCGCCAGCAGCCAGATCCACGGGAACCTTTACGAGCAGTACTTC
. | TRBJ2-1 | TRBV6-6 | TRBD2 | CASRLAGGHEQFF | TGTGCCAGCAGACTAGCGGGAGGGCATGAGCAGTTCTTC
. | TRBJ2-1 | TRBV6-2/TRBV6-3 | . | CASRKGVLAPDWHNEQFF | TGTGCCAGCAGAAAGGGGGTACTAGCCCCCGACTGGCACAATGAGCAGTTCTTC
. | TRBJ2-1 | TRBV5-1 | TRBD2 | CASSLLGTSAYNEQFF | TGCGCCAGCAGCTTGTTAGGTACTAGCGCATACAATGAGCAGTTCTTC
. | TRBJ2-3 | TRBV6-6 | . | CASSQDHANTQYF | TGTGCCAGCAGCCAGGACCATGCGAATACGCAGTATTTT
few | TRBJ2-1 | TRBV11-2 | . | CASSLDSGYNEQFF | TGTGCCAGCAGCTTAGATTCAGGGTACAATGAGCAGTTCTTC
few | TRBJ2-1 | TRBV7-2 | . | CASSLQEEQFF | TGTGCCAGCAGCCTACAGGAGGAGCAGTTCTTC
. | TRBJ2-1 | TRBV20-1 | TRBD1 | CSARGGTGLGAEFF | TGCAGTGCTAGAGGAGGGACAGGGTTGGGTGCGGAGTTCTTC
. | TRBJ1-1 | TRBV5-1 | . | CASSIGASSAEAFF | TGCGCCAGCAGCATAGGGGCCTCTAGCGCTGAAGCTTTCTTT
. | TRBJ1-2 | TRBV2 | . | CASSENSNYGYTF | TGTGCCAGCAGTGAGAACAGCAACTATGGCTACACCTTC
few | TRBJ2-1 | TRBV11-2 | . | CASTLGVINEQFF | TGTGCCAGCACCCTCGGAGTCATAAATGAGCAGTTCTTC
. | TRBJ1-2 | TRBV20-1 | . | CSASREGGYTF | TGCAGTGCTAGCAGGGAGGGTGGCTACACCTTC
. | TRBJ2-7 | TRBV7-3 | . | CASSITGPLSTYEQYF | TGTGCCAGCAGCATTACAGGGCCACTCTCTACCTACGAGCAGTACTTC